These 8 T cell receptor beta chains share one sample of origin, sequenced in a study of cytomegalovirus exposure and HLA in healthy donors. The PCR contained 60 Vbeta and 13 Jbeta primers. The protocol was immunoSEQ multiplex PCR, while the TCRdb copy is restricted to in-frame clones and leaves out a portion. The table lists around 130,000 clones, around 79% of them singletons, with around 2.1% in the top ten. Sequenced material: PBMCs. Receptor source: a woman in her thirties or forties in good health and CMV-seropositive.

The chain has TRBV21-1 and TRBJ2-7; the table's TRBD2 call for D was not verified on the DNA. TRBV21-1 is a known pseudogene. The CDR3 is made up of 16 amino acids. The CDR3 DNA is TGTGCCAGCAGCAAAGCAGCGGAGCTTACCGCCTACGAGCAGTACTTC. Translation: CASSKAAELTAYEQYF.

The J gene is TRBJ1-5, the V gene TRBV19, with 10 bases matching TRBD1. Germline lookup yields CDR1 LNHDA and CDR2 SQIVND (reference sequence). The CDR3 is 15 amino acids. The V and J ends lost 5 bases and 4 bases, in that order; junction bases with no gene match: 5. The CDR3 sequence: CASSSGQGLNQPQHF. CDR3 coding DNA: TGTGCCAGTAGTTCGGGACAGGGGTTAAATCAGCCCCAGCATTTT.

The chain carries TRBV25-1 and TRBJ2-5, with D possibly being TRBD1 (6 bases). The tail of the sequence fits TRBJ2-7 better, so the J call may be wrong. Germline CDR1 reads MGHDK; CDR2 reads SYGVNS. The CDR3 is made up of 13 amino acids. The DNA for the CDR3 is TGTGCCAGCAGTAGACAGGTTTCCTACGAGCAGTACTTC. This gives the protein CASSRQVSYEQYF.

This sequence joins TRBV6-6 and TRBJ1-1, with D maybe TRBD1 (5 bases). This CDR3 comprises 16 residues. CDR1 and CDR2 from the germline V gene are MNHNY and SVGAGI (reference sequence). Trimming pared 7 bases from V and 6 bases from J, leaving 24 bases between. The CDR3 spells CASTPNRQGHGSEAFF. CDR3 DNA sequence: TGTGCCAGCACCCCAAACCGCCAGGGCCACGGCTCTGAAGCTTTCTTT.

The rearrangement joins TRBV7-2 to TRBJ1-2, with 9 nucleotides matching TRBD1. V dropped 4 bases and J dropped 6; count of bases not matched to a gene: 6. Germline CDR1 and CDR2: SGHTA and FQGNSA. The CDR3 length is 14 residues. The CDR3 region is CASSSGTGRDGYTF. CDR3 sequence (DNA): TGTGCCAGCAGCTCAGGGACAGGGAGGGATGGCTACACCTTC.

This clone came up a few times. This chain links TRBV7-9 with TRBJ2-2; D remains unclear. Germline lookup yields CDR1 SEHNR and CDR2 FQNEAQ (reference sequence). Trimming removed 3 bases from V and 7 bases from J, with 6 bases in between. This CDR3 spans 12 amino acids. CDR3: CASSFPVGELFF. The CDR3 region has the DNA TGTGCCAGCAGCTTTCCGGTCGGGGAGCTGTTTTTT.

This clone was detected once. The gene calls are TRBV7-2 and TRBJ2-5, with 10 bases that match TRBD1. The ends lost 5 bases at V and 5 bases at J; junction bases unmatched: 5. This CDR3 has 14 amino acids. Germline lookup yields CDR1 SGHTA and CDR2 FQGNSA. CDR3 residues: CASSPRTGGETQYF. CDR3 in DNA: TGTGCCAGCAGCCCTAGGACAGGGGGGGAGACCCAGTACTTC.

V gene TRBV28 combines with J gene TRBJ2-1; 8 nucleotides line up with TRBD2. The germline gives CDR1 MDHEN, CDR2 SYDVKM. The CDR3 has 15 amino acids. The J segment lost 2 bases and the V segment lost 7 bases, leaving 7 bases of the junction unmatched. CDR3 protein: CASNPRGLAYNEQFF. The CDR3 DNA sequence: TGTGCCAGCAATCCACGGGGACTAGCCTACAATGAGCAGTTCTTC.